These 6 T cell receptor beta chains were all obtained from the same sample, sequenced in a study of T cell changes during pregnancy in multiple sclerosis. This table comes from immunoSEQ multiplex PCR, and its TCRdb copy is limited to in-frame clones, with some not included. The sample contains fewer than 100,000 clones, approximately 94% of which appear only once. Material: peripheral blood, obtained after pregnancy. These receptors came from a female donor in good health, enrolled as a control in a pregnancy study.

The V and J genes are TRBV19 and TRBJ2-3; 9 bases are shared with TRBD2. The CDR3 consists of 16 residues. Germline CDR1 LNHDA, CDR2 SQIVND (reference sequence). V dropped 5 bases and J dropped 4; count of bases not matched to a gene: 10. The CDR3 spells CASSLAGAFGADTQYF. The CDR3 bases are TGTGCCAGTAGTTTAGCGGGAGCGTTTGGGGCAGATACGCAGTATTTT.

The rearrangement joins TRBV7-3 to TRBJ2-2; TRBD2 matches 9 bases. Unmatched junction bases numbered 11, after V lost 2 bases and J lost 7 bases. The CDR3 loop spans 17 amino acids. In germline, CDR1 is SGHTA, CDR2 FQGTGA. The CDR3: CASSLFSSGVGDGELFF. In nucleotides, the CDR3 is TGTGCCAGCAGCTTATTCTCTAGCGGGGTTGGTGACGGGGAGCTGTTTTTT.

The DNA for the CDR3 is TGTGCCAGCAGTTTCTCGACAGCATCTAGCACAGATACGCAGTATTTT. Translation gives CASSFSTASSTDTQYF. This rearrangement joins TRBV27 to TRBJ2-3, with D possibly TRBD1 on 5 matching bases. Germline V CDR1 and CDR2: MNHEY, SMNVEV (reference sequence). V was shortened by 3 bases and J by 0 bases, with 13 bases between the two germline ends. The CDR3 contains 16 residues.

In this sample, this clone turned up once. The chain uses TRBV7-9 and TRBJ2-2, with TRBD2 matching over 8 bases. The CDR3 runs 14 residues. Germline trimming cut 7 bases from V and 6 bases from J; bases unmatched to any gene: 7. The V gene's germline CDR1 is SEHNR and CDR2 FQNEAQ (reference sequence). CDR3 sequence (DNA): TGTGCCAGCACACGGGGGGGCGAGGCCGGGGAGCTGTTTTTT. This encodes CASTRGGEAGELFF.

This chain uses TRBV4-1 with TRBJ1-2, with D perhaps TRBD1 (6 bases). Germline CDR1 MGHRA, CDR2 YSYEKL. V shed 3 bases and J shed 0 bases, with 23 bases lying between them. This CDR3 region has 19 residues. The CDR3 nucleotides read TGCGCCAGCAGCCAGCTCCAGGGGAGTGACATTAGAGCTAACTATGGCTACACCTTC. This gives the protein CASSQLQGSDIRANYGYTF.

The rearrangement links TRBV5-1 to TRBJ2-5; D is possibly TRBD2 (5 bases). The length of the CDR3 is 15 residues. V gave up 4 bases and J gave up 4 bases, with 17 bases separating them. Germline V gene sequence: CDR1 SGHRS, CDR2 YFSETQ. Here the CDR3 reads CASSTSGGATETQYF. The CDR3 DNA follows: TGCGCCAGCAGCACCAGCGGTGGAGCGACAGAGACCCAGTACTTC.